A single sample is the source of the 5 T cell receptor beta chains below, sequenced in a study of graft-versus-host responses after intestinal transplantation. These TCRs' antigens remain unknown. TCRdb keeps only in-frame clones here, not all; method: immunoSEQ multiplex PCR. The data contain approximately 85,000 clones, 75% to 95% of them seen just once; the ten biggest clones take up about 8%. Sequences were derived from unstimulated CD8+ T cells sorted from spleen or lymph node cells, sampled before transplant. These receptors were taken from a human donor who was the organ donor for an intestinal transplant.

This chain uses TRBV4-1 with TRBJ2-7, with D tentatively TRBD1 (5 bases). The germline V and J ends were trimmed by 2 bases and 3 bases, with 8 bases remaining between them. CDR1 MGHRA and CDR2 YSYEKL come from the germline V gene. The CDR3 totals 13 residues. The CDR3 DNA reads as TGCGCCAGCAGCCAAATACAGGACTACGAGCAGTACTTC. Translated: CASSQIQDYEQYF.

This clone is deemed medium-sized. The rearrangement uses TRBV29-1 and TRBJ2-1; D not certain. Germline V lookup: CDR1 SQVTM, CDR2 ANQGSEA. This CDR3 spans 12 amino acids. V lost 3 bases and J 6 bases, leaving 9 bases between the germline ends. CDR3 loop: CSVDLQPNEQFF. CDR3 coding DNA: TGCAGCGTTGATCTCCAGCCCAATGAGCAGTTCTTC.

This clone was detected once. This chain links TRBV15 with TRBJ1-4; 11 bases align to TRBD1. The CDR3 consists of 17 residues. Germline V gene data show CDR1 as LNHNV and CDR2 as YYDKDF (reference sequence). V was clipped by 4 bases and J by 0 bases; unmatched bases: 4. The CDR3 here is CATSTGQGAATNEKLFF. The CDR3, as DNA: TGTGCCACCAGCACCGGACAGGGGGCTGCAACTAATGAAAAACTGTTTTTT.

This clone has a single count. The CDR3 region has the DNA TGTGCCAGCAGCTTAGGGGGGGGCACCTACGAGCAGTACTTC. Protein sequence: CASSLGGGTYEQYF. The V and J genes are TRBV7-9 and TRBJ2-7; TRBD2 is a possible D gene (7 bases). This CDR3 is 14 amino acids long. Looked up from germline, CDR1 is SEHNR and CDR2 is FQNEAQ (reference sequence). Trimming removed 1 base from V and 2 bases from J, with 9 bases in between.

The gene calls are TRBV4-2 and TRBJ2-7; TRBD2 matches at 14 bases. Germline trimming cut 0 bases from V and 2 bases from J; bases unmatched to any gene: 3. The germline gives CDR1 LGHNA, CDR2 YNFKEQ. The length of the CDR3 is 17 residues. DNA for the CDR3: TGTGCCAGCAGCCAAGAGGAGACTAGCGGGGGGGCCTACGAGCAGTACTTC. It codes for CASSQEETSGGAYEQYF.